The rows below give T cell receptor beta chains drawn from one sample of a study of blood T cell repertoires in COVID-19. The method was immunoSEQ multiplex PCR; TCRdb's version includes in-frame clones alone and lacks a portion of them. The data show about 400,000 clones, 88% seen once. Sample: PBMCs or T cells enriched from blood (not recorded which). These receptors were taken from a woman aged 40 to 49 with acute COVID-19. Each CDR3 is given with its conserved first and last residue. A D gene is named only where the DNA matches it firmly. Size is stated for part of the rows, as once, few or many counts, or as a class when the clone is expanded.

v_gene	d_gene	j_gene	abundance	CDR3nt	CDR3aa
TRBV11-2	TRBD2	TRBJ2-7	once	TGTGCCAGCACCCCCTTCCGAGCGGGGGACTACGAGCAGTACTTC	CASTPFRAGDYEQYF
TRBV7-9	-	TRBJ1-4	-	TGTGCCAGCAGCTTAGCCGCCCCCAGGAGGGAAAAACTGTTTTTT	CASSLAAPRREKLFF
TRBV2	-	TRBJ1-5	-	TGTGCCAGCAGTACGGACATTCAGCCCCAGCATTTT	CASSTDIQPQHF
TRBV9	TRBD1	TRBJ1-2	-	TGTGCCAGCGATTCCGGGACAGGGGCTTATGGCTACACCTTC	CASDSGTGAYGYTF
TRBV30	-	TRBJ1-6	-	TGTGCCTGGAGTGTAAACAGTAATTCACCCCTCCACTTT	CAWSVNSNSPLHF
TRBV28	-	TRBJ2-5	once	TGTGCCAGCAGTTTTGTCGGGTACCAAGAGACCCAGTACTTC	CASSFVGYQETQYF
TRBV25-1	-	TRBJ1-2	-	TGTGCCAGCAGTGACCGGATGGGGGGTGGCTACACCTTC	CASSDRMGGGYTF
TRBV30	TRBD1	TRBJ2-7	-	TGTGCCTCCGACCGGGACAGGGGGCACGAGCAGTACTTC	CASDRDRGHEQYF
TRBV13	TRBD1	TRBJ1-4	-	TGTGCCAGCAGTTCGGACAGGGGATGGGAGGAAAAACTGTTTTTT	CASSSDRGWEEKLFF
TRBV19	-	TRBJ1-5	-	TGTGCCAGTAGTATAGGACAGCAAGGCTATAGCAATCAGCCCCAGCATTTT	CASSIGQQGYSNQPQHF
TRBV12-3/TRBV12-4	-	TRBJ1-1	-	TGTGCCAGCACACAGAACACTGAAGCTTTCTTT	CASTQNTEAFF
TRBV5-8	-	TRBJ2-2	-	TGTGCCAGCAGCTTGGAGGGTCGACGGGGCACCGGGGAGCTGTTTTTT	CASSLEGRRGTGELFF
TRBV5-1	-	TRBJ1-5	-	TGCGCCAGCAGCTTGGTCTCTGGCCAGCCCCAGCATTTT	CASSLVSGQPQHF
TRBV2	TRBD1	TRBJ1-5	-	TGTGCCAGCAGTGATAGGGGGCGGTCCAATCAGCCCCAGCATTTT	CASSDRGRSNQPQHF
TRBV2	-	TRBJ2-3	once	TGTGCCAGCAGTTCCCAGGGGGATACGCAGTATTTT	CASSSQGDTQYF
TRBV27	-	TRBJ1-2	-	TGTGCCAGCAGTTTAGCGGGACTCTATGGCTACACCTTC	CASSLAGLYGYTF
TRBV29-1	-	TRBJ2-3	once	TGCAGCGGACTTAGTATTGTCACAGATACGCAGTATTTT	CSGLSIVTDTQYF
TRBV18	-	TRBJ2-4	once	TGTGCCAGCTCACCAGGGGGCGGGAAAAACATTCAGTACTTC	CASSPGGGKNIQYF
TRBV6-5	-	TRBJ1-4	-	TGTGCCAGCACTGGGGGGTCAATGGCAAAACTGTTTTTT	CASTGGSMAKLFF
TRBV12-5	TRBD2	TRBJ2-7	-	TGTGCTAGTGGTTGGGTGAGCGGGGGGGTTTACGAGCAGTACTTC	CASGWVSGGVYEQYF
TRBV2	-	TRBJ1-6	-	TGTGCCAGCGATCTTGATGGGCAAAATTCACCCCTCCACTTT	CASDLDGQNSPLHF
TRBV7-6	TRBD1	TRBJ2-1	-	TGTGCCAGCAGCTTAACTACAGGGGGCAATGAGCAGTTCTTC	CASSLTTGGNEQFF
TRBV10-3	TRBD1	TRBJ1-6	-	TGTGCCATCAGTAGGACAGGTTTTAATTCACCCCTCCACTTT	CAISRTGFNSPLHF
TRBV2	-	TRBJ2-2	-	TGTGCCAGCAGTGAACTCCGGGATTTCGGGGAGCTGTTTTTT	CASSELRDFGELFF
TRBV6-5	TRBD1	TRBJ2-7	-	TGTGCCAGCAGTTACCCCAGACAGGGGGTGTACGAGCAGTACTTC	CASSYPRQGVYEQYF
TRBV18	-	TRBJ1-2	-	TGTGCCAGCTCCCAGGCGATTAACTATGGCTACACCTTC	CASSQAINYGYTF
TRBV14	TRBD1	TRBJ1-6	-	TGTGCCAGCAGCCTCCGGGACAGGGGCTACTATAATTCACCCCTCCACTTT	CASSLRDRGYYNSPLHF
TRBV7-2	TRBD2	TRBJ2-6	-	TGTGCCAGCAGCTTTGCCGGGGGGTTTTCTGGGGCCAACGTCCTGACTTTC	CASSFAGGFSGANVLTF
TRBV29-1	-	TRBJ1-1	few	TGCAGCGCCGGGACACCGAACACTGAAGCTTTCTTT	CSAGTPNTEAFF
TRBV7-9	TRBD2	TRBJ2-1	once	TGTGCCAGCAGCTTAGGGCGGGGGGGATACGATGAGCAGTTCTTC	CASSLGRGGYDEQFF
TRBV3-1/TRBV3-2	-	TRBJ1-2	-	TGTGCCAGCAGCCAAGGTTTAAGGGGCGGCGGCTACACCTTC	CASSQGLRGGGYTF
TRBV15	TRBD1	TRBJ1-6	-	TGTGCCACCAGCAACTTGCTCTCGACAGGGAATTCACCCCTCCACTTT	CATSNLLSTGNSPLHF
TRBV18	TRBD2	TRBJ2-3	-	TGTGCCAGCTCACCTTCGACTAGCCGGACAGATACGCAGTATTTT	CASSPSTSRTDTQYF
TRBV7-8	TRBD1	TRBJ1-3	-	TGTGCCAGCAGCTTGGAAGGGACAGGGGGAAGAAACACCATATATTTT	CASSLEGTGGRNTIYF